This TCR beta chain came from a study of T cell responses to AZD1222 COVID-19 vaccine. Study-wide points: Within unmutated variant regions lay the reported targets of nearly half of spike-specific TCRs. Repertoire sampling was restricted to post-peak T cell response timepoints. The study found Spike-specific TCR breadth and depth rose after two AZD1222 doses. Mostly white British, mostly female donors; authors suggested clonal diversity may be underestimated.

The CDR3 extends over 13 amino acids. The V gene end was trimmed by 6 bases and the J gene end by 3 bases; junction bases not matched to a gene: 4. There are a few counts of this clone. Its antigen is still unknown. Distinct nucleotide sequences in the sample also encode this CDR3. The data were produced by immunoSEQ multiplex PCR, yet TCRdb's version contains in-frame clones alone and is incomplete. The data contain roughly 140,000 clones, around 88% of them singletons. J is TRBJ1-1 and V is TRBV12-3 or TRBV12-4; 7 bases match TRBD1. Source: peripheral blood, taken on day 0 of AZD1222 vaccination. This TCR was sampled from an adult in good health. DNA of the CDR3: TGTGCCAGCAGCCGTACAGGGGACACTGAAGCTTTCTTT. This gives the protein CASSRTGDTEAFF.